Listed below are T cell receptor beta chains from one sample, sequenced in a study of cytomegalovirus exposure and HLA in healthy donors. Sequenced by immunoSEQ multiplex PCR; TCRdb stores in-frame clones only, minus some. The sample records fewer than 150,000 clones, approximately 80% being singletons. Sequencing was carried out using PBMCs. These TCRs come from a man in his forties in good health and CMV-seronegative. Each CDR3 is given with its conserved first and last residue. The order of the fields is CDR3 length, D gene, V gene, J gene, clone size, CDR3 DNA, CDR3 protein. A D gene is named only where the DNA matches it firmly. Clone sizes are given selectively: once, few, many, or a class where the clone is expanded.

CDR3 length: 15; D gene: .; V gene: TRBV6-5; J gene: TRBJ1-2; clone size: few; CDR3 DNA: TGTGCCACCTTGGTTAATGTGGGGGGATTAACAGGCTACACCTTC; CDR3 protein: CATLVNVGGLTGYTF
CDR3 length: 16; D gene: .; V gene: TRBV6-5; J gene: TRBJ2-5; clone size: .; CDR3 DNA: TGTGCCAGCAGTTACTCGAATATAGATATTGCAGAGACCCAGTACTTC; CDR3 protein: CASSYSNIDIAETQYF
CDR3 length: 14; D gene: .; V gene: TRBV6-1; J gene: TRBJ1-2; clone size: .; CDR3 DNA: TGTGCCAGCAGTGGGAGATTGTCAAACTATGGCTACACCTTC; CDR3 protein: CASSGRLSNYGYTF
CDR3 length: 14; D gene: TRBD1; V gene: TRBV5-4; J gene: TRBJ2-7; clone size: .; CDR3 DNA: TGTGCCAGCAGCCAACAGGGGGCCAACTACGAGCAGTACTTC; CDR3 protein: CASSQQGANYEQYF
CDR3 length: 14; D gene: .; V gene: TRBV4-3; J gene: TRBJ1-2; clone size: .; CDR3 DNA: TGCGCCAGCAGCCAAGATCGGGGGGGCTGGGGCTACACCTTC; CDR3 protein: CASSQDRGGWGYTF
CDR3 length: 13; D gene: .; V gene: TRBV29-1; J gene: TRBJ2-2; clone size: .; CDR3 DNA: TGCAGCGTTGAAGATATAAACACCGGGGAGCTGTTTTTT; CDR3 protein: CSVEDINTGELFF
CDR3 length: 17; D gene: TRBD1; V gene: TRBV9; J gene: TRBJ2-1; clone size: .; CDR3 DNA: TGTGCCAGCAGCGTAGCTCCGGACAGGGGGCGCCTCAATGAGCAGTTCTTC; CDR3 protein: CASSVAPDRGRLNEQFF
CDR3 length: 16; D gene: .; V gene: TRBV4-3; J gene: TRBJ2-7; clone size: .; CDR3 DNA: TGCGCCAGCAGCCAAGATCGGGGGACCCCGGGGTACGAGCAGTACTTC; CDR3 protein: CASSQDRGTPGYEQYF
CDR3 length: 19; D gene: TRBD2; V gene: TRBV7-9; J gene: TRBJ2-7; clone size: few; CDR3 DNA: TGTGCCAGCAGTTCCGACAGTAGCGGGAGGGCAACCAGCTCCTACGAGCAGTACTTC; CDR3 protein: CASSSDSSGRATSSYEQYF
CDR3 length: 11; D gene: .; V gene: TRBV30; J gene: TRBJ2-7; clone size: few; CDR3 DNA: TGTGCCTGGAGTTCAGTCTACGAGCAGTACTTC; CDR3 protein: CAWSSVYEQYF
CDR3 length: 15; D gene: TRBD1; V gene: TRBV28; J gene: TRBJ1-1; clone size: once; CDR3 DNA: TGTGCCAGCAGTATCCGACAGGGACAGGTCACTGAAGCTTTCTTT; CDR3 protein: CASSIRQGQVTEAFF
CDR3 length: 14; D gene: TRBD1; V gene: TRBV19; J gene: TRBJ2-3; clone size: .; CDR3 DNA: TGTGCCAGTAGTATGGGTACAGGGGTGGATACGCAGTATTTT; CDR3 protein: CASSMGTGVDTQYF
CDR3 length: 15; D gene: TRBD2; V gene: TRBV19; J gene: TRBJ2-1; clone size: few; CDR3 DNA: TGTGCCAGTAGTATTTGGCCTAGCGGGGGGGCCGAGCAGTTCTTC; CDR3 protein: CASSIWPSGGAEQFF
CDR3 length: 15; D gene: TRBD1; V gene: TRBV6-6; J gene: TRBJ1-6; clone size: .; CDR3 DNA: TGTGCCAGCAGCACGTCTGGACAGGGAAATTCACCCCTCCACTTT; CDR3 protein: CASSTSGQGNSPLHF
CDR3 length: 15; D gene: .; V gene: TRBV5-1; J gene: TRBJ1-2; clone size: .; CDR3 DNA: TGCGCCAGCAGCTTGAACGGGATTTTTAACTATGGCTACACCTTC; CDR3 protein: CASSLNGIFNYGYTF
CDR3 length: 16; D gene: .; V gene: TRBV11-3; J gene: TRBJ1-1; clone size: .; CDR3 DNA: TGTGCCAGCAGCTTAGATGTGAGAGGCATGAACACTGAAGCTTTCTTT; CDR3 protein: CASSLDVRGMNTEAFF